This is a list of T cell receptor beta chains from one sample in a study of CD8+ T cells in alopecia areata. Generated by immunoSEQ multiplex PCR, the TCRdb table keeps only in-frame clones and is missing some. This sample yields some 220,000 clones, of which less than 75% are seen a single time; 1.6% belongs to the top ten. Sequences were derived from CD4+ T cells sorted from blood, sampled at week 4, from a patient treated with tofacitinib. The receptors here all came from a human donor with alopecia areata. Both conserved end residues are part of each CDR3. D genes are given only for firm matches. A clone size is listed for some rows: how often the clone was seen (once, few, many), or a class if it is expanded.

d_gene | j_gene | v_gene | abundance | len | CDR3aa | CDR3nt
. | TRBJ2-1 | TRBV7-2 | many | 15 | CASSFVAFTYNEQFF | TGTGCCAGCAGCTTTGTAGCGTTTACCTACAATGAGCAGTTCTTC
. | TRBJ1-1 | TRBV18 | . | 13 | CASEGNLNTEAFF | TGTGCCAGCGAAGGGAACTTGAACACTGAAGCTTTCTTT
TRBD1 | TRBJ2-7 | TRBV2 | . | 13 | CASNRDRDYEQYF | TGTGCCAGCAACCGGGACAGGGACTACGAGCAGTACTTC
. | TRBJ1-1 | TRBV29-1 | . | 15 | CSVEREGTQNTEAFF | TGCAGCGTTGAACGGGAGGGCACGCAGAACACTGAAGCTTTCTTT
. | TRBJ1-1 | TRBV4-3 | . | 13 | CASSPRPVSEAFF | TGCGCCAGCAGCCCGCGGCCCGTCTCAGAAGCTTTCTTT
TRBD1 | TRBJ2-2 | TRBV30 | . | 13 | CAFDRDTTGELFF | TGTGCCTTTGACAGGGATACCACCGGGGAGCTGTTTTTT
. | TRBJ2-3 | TRBV5-6 | . | 14 | CASSLQGATDTQYF | TGTGCCAGCAGCTTACAGGGTGCGACAGATACGCAGTATTTT
. | TRBJ1-2 | TRBV29-1 | . | 12 | CSVSQGGSGYTF | TGCAGCGTTAGTCAGGGAGGTAGTGGCTACACCTTC
TRBD2 | TRBJ2-3 | TRBV29-1 | once | 15 | CSVAVAGGGTDTQYF | TGCAGCGTTGCCGTAGCGGGGGGGGGCACAGATACGCAGTATTTT
. | TRBJ1-2 | TRBV15 | . | 13 | CATSRDRRDGYTF | TGTGCCACCAGCAGAGATCGGAGGGATGGCTACACCTTC
. | TRBJ2-3 | TRBV5-1 | . | 15 | CASSLQGWDTDTQYF | TGCGCCAGCAGCTTGCAGGGCTGGGACACAGATACGCAGTATTTT
. | TRBJ2-6 | TRBV2 | . | 16 | CASSEVSDSGANVLTF | TGTGCCAGCAGTGAAGTTTCAGACTCTGGGGCCAACGTCCTGACTTTC
. | TRBJ1-1 | TRBV5-1 | . | 14 | CASSLGVADTEAFF | TGCGCCAGCAGCTTGGGGGTGGCGGACACTGAAGCTTTCTTT
TRBD1 | TRBJ1-6 | TRBV2 | few | 15 | CASRTEQGANSPLHF | TGTGCCAGCAGGACGGAACAGGGGGCAAATTCACCCCTCCACTTT
. | TRBJ2-2 | TRBV25-1 | . | 11 | CASSWAGELFF | TGTGCCAGCAGTTGGGCCGGGGAGCTGTTTTTT
. | TRBJ1-5 | TRBV28 | few | 15 | CASSTGRWRSQPQHF | TGTGCCAGCAGTACTGGTCGGTGGCGAAGTCAGCCCCAGCATTTT
TRBD2 | TRBJ2-5 | TRBV19 | . | 12 | CASSISGETQYF | TGTGCCAGTAGTATTAGCGGGGAGACCCAGTACTTC
TRBD1 | TRBJ1-6 | TRBV30 | . | 13 | CAWRTGKNSPLHF | TGTGCCTGGAGGACAGGGAAGAATTCACCCCTCCACTTT
. | TRBJ2-1 | TRBV6-1 | few | 15 | CASSEKRVASNEQFF | TGTGCCAGCAGTGAAAAAAGGGTAGCCAGCAATGAGCAGTTCTTC
TRBD1 | TRBJ2-1 | TRBV29-1 | . | 13 | CSVAGQGNNEQFF | TGCAGCGTAGCGGGACAGGGGAACAATGAGCAGTTCTTC
. | TRBJ2-7 | TRBV6-6 | few | 16 | CASSYSRDTFYYEQYF | TGTGCCAGCAGTTACTCCCGGGACACCTTTTACTACGAGCAGTACTTC
. | TRBJ2-2 | TRBV10-2 | . | 14 | CASERTPGTGELFF | TGCGCCAGCGAACGTACTCCCGGCACCGGGGAGCTGTTTTTT
. | TRBJ2-2 | TRBV7-2 | . | 16 | CASSLARGANTGELFF | TGTGCCAGCAGCTTAGCTAGAGGAGCGAACACCGGGGAGCTGTTTTTT
TRBD1 | TRBJ2-2 | TRBV29-1 | . | 13 | CSIGTVYTGELFF | TGCAGCATTGGGACAGTCTACACCGGGGAGCTGTTTTTT
. | TRBJ2-1 | TRBV30 | . | 12 | CAWIGTYNEQFF | TGTGCCTGGATTGGAACCTACAATGAGCAGTTCTTC
TRBD1 | TRBJ2-7 | TRBV27 | . | 15 | CASSQGQGASYEQYF | TGTGCCAGCAGCCAGGGACAGGGGGCCTCCTACGAGCAGTACTTC
. | TRBJ1-2 | TRBV25-1 | . | 12 | CASSELMDGYTF | TGTGCCAGCAGTGAATTGATGGATGGCTACACCTTC
. | TRBJ2-3 | TRBV15 | . | 15 | CATSRPGGPTDTQYF | TGTGCCACCAGCAGACCCGGGGGGCCCACAGATACGCAGTATTTT
. | TRBJ1-6 | TRBV29-1 | . | 13 | CSVADRQDSPLHF | TGCAGCGTTGCCGACCGACAGGACTCACCCCTCCACTTT
TRBD1 | TRBJ2-7 | TRBV29-1 | . | 11 | CSAYRGQEQYF | TGCAGCGCCTACAGGGGGCAGGAGCAGTACTTC
. | TRBJ2-3 | TRBV7-2 | . | 17 | CASSSSNSVVNTDTQYF | TGTGCCAGCAGCTCCTCCAACTCGGTGGTGAACACAGATACGCAGTATTTT
. | TRBJ1-1 | TRBV29-1 | few | 13 | CSVRQGMNTEAFF | TGCAGCGTTCGGCAGGGGATGAACACTGAAGCTTTCTTT
TRBD1 | TRBJ1-1 | TRBV29-1 | . | 15 | CSVELAGQGNTEAFF | TGCAGCGTTGAACTGGCCGGACAGGGGAACACTGAAGCTTTCTTT
. | TRBJ1-1 | TRBV29-1 | . | 12 | CSASNLNTEAFF | TGCAGCGCCTCCAACCTGAACACTGAAGCTTTCTTT
TRBD2 | TRBJ2-4 | TRBV9 | . | 15 | CASSALLLAENIQYF | TGTGCCAGCAGCGCGCTCCTCCTAGCGGAAAACATTCAGTACTTC
TRBD1 | TRBJ2-7 | TRBV2 | . | 13 | CASSDKLDRFNGF | TGTGCCAGCAGTGACAAATTGGACAGGTTTAATGGCTTC
. | TRBJ2-3 | TRBV25-1 | . | 13 | CASRGTVGSAQYF | TGTGCCAGCAGGGGCACCGTGGGATCGGCGCAGTATTTT
TRBD2 | TRBJ2-7 | TRBV11-2 | few | 14 | CASSLGAGVGEQYF | TGTGCCAGCAGCTTAGGAGCGGGGGTAGGGGAGCAGTACTTC
. | TRBJ2-5 | TRBV20-1 | . | 11 | CSAWTEETQYF | TGCAGTGCTTGGACAGAAGAGACCCAGTACTTC
. | TRBJ2-3 | TRBV30 | few | 12 | CAWSRGTDTQYF | TGTGCCTGGAGTCGGGGCACAGATACGCAGTATTTT